The 12 T cell receptor beta chains below all came from one sample that was sequenced in a study of identical twins. MiXCR, run by TCRdb on the 5' RACE reads, gives a single entry per CDR3 protein. The sample includes around 1.7 million distinct CDR3 sequences, around 33% of them seen just once. The sequenced sample consisted of cord blood. All receptors come from a newborn girl in good health.

The chain recombines TRBV20-1 with TRBJ2-3, with D maybe TRBD2 (6 bases). The V end was cut by 7 bases, the J end by 3 bases, with 17 bases between. The CDR3 has 14 amino acids. Germline loops: CDR1 DFQATT, CDR2 SNEGSKA (reference sequence). The CDR3 sequence is CSGRREFRTDTQYF. The CDR3 DNA sequence: TGCAGTGGTCGCCGGGAGTTCAGGACAGATACGCAGTATTTT.

This clonotype appeared a few times. The chain is built from TRBV5-1 and TRBJ2-7, with TRBD2 matching 13 bases. The CDR3 consists of 17 residues. V lost 3 bases to trimming and J lost 2 bases; unmatched junction nucleotides: 8. The V gene's germline CDR1 is SGHRS and CDR2 YFSETQ. The DNA for the CDR3 is TGCGCCAGCAGCTCTGGACTAGCGGGAGATGGGACCTACGAGCAGTACTTC. Protein: CASSSGLAGDGTYEQYF.

This chain connects TRBV20-1 to TRBJ1-5; TRBD1 aligns across 8 bases. Germline CDR1 is DFQATT and CDR2 is SNEGSKA (reference sequence). With V trimmed by 5 bases and J by 5 bases, 5 bases remained unmatched. This CDR3 is built from 13 residues. CDR3 bases: TGCAGTGCTTTACAACAGGGGGATCAGCCCCAGCATTTT. It specifies CSALQQGDQPQHF.

This clonotype has only a few counts. The rearrangement uses TRBV2 and TRBJ2-7; D call uncertain. Germline values: CDR1 SNHLY, CDR2 FYNNEI. The CDR3 contains 11 residues. V was clipped by 6 bases and J by 7 bases, with 10 bases between them. The CDR3: CASSGKLEQYF. CDR3 bases: TGTGCCAGCAGCGGAAAGTTGGAGCAGTACTTC.

The chain joins TRBV7-9 to TRBJ1-2, with 12 bases fitting TRBD1. With 7 bases clipped from V and 2 bases from J, the junction kept 8 bases outside the gene matches. Per the germline V gene, CDR1 is SEHNR and CDR2 is FQNEAQ (reference sequence). The CDR3 is 16 residues long. The CDR3 sequence is CASTTRGTGGNYGYTF. CDR3 sequence (DNA): TGTGCCAGCACCACCCGTGGGACAGGGGGCAACTATGGCTACACCTTC.

In this sample, this clonotype turned up a few times. V usage is TRBV20-1 and J usage is TRBJ1-2, with TRBD1 as a possible D gene (5 bases). Trimming shortened V by 3 bases and J by 8 bases, and 22 bases separated the two germline ends. There are 15 residues in the CDR3. Germline loops: CDR1 DFQATT, CDR2 SNEGSKA (reference sequence). CDR3 region: CSARELGQGGVGYTF. The CDR3 region has the DNA TGCAGTGCTAGGGAGCTGGGCCAGGGTGGCGTAGGCTACACCTTC.

This clonotype came up many times. The chain carries TRBV6-1 and TRBJ2-1, with 7 bases matching TRBD1. Germline CDR1 and CDR2: MNHNS and SASEGT. The ends lost 6 bases at V and 1 base at J; junction bases unmatched: 3. The CDR3 covers 14 residues. This CDR3 is CASRDRPSYNEQFF. The CDR3 nucleotides are TGTGCCAGCAGGGACAGGCCTTCCTACAATGAGCAGTTCTTC.

As to this clonotype: This may arise from a read error, as a much more abundant clone is one base away. The J gene is TRBJ2-1, the V gene TRBV24-1, with TRBD2 matching 9 bases. After removal of 5 bases from V and 9 bases from J, the junction contained 10 bases not matched to a gene. CDR1 is KGHDR and CDR2 is SFDVKD in the germline V gene. The CDR3 runs to 15 residues. CDR3: CATSGGSGGLSEQFF. The CDR3 coding sequence is TGTGCCACCAGTGGGGGTAGCGGGGGTCTGTCTGAGCAGTTCTTC.

V usage is TRBV7-2 and J usage is TRBJ1-2; 10 bases are a match to TRBD1. The CDR3 extends over 18 amino acids. V shed 2 bases, J shed 4 bases, and the junction held 13 bases outside the gene matches. Per germline, CDR1 SGHTA and CDR2 FQGNSA. The CDR3 DNA follows: TGTGCCAGCAGCTTAATTCCCCTGACAGGGGGCGAGGGCTATGGCTACACCTTC. Amino acids: CASSLIPLTGGEGYGYTF.

The rearrangement links TRBV20-1 to TRBJ1-2; D remains ambiguous. Between the trimmed V and J ends, which lost 4 bases and 6 bases, there was a span of 18 bases. CDR1 DFQATT and CDR2 SNEGSKA come from the germline V gene (reference sequence). This CDR3 is 14 amino acids long. The CDR3 DNA reads TGCAGTGCTACTGTACGGCAGGCTGGGGATGGCTACACCTTC. This gives the protein CSATVRQAGDGYTF.

This clonotype was seen just once. The chain has TRBV7-9 and TRBJ1-2; unclear D gene. This CDR3 is 16 amino acids long. The ends were cut back, 5 bases at V and 4 bases at J, with 20 bases in the middle. Germline V CDR1 and CDR2: SEHNR, FQNEAQ (reference sequence). CDR3 loop: CASSPPRPRTLYGYTF. The CDR3 region has the DNA TGTGCCAGCAGCCCACCCCGACCGAGGACCCTCTATGGCTACACCTTC.

This chain connects TRBV27 to TRBJ1-6, with unresolved D. The CDR3 covers 15 residues. Trimming took off 3 bases at V and 0 bases at J, with 6 bases between the two ends. Germline values: CDR1 MNHEY, CDR2 SMNVEV (reference sequence). In DNA form, the CDR3 reads TGTGCCAGCAGTTTCGGGATCTCCTATAATTCACCCCTCCACTTT. It specifies CASSFGISYNSPLHF.